Shown below are 30 T cell receptor beta chains from a single sample sequenced in a study of control samples from healthy donors and cancer patients. Produced via immunoSEQ multiplex PCR; TCRdb's table is partial and in-frame only. Seen here are approximately 120,000 clones, around 87% observed once, and the top ten hold 8% to 9%. The sequenced sample consisted of blood. Every receptor here comes from a man in his forties or fifties in good health.

The chain joins TRBV19 to TRBJ2-7, with D perhaps TRBD1 (6 bases). The length of the CDR3 is 14 residues. The ends were cut back, 6 bases at V and 2 bases at J, with 14 bases in the middle. Germline V gene lookup returns CDR1 LNHDA and CDR2 SQIVND (reference sequence). CDR3 nucleotides: TGTGCCAGTAGGGCCAGGGGCAGGGCCTACGAGCAGTACTTC. Translating gives CASRARGRAYEQYF.

V and J are TRBV21-1 and TRBJ2-7; the D call TRBD1 from the table was never checked on the DNA. TRBV21-1 is reported as a pseudogene. The CDR3 totals 16 residues. The DNA for the CDR3 is TGTGCCAGCAGCAAAGGGAGGACAGGGGAAAGTTGCGAGCAGTACTTC. Protein: CASSKGRTGESCEQYF.

As for this clone: At one boundary the junction diverges from the germline segment, which might be a read error. The V and J genes are TRBV11-2 and TRBJ1-2, with 7 bases fitting TRBD1. Per the germline V gene, CDR1 is SGHAT and CDR2 is FQNNGV. The CDR3 is 14 residues long. CDR3 residues: CASTLSRGISGYTF. CDR3 bases: TGTGCCAGCACCTTAAGCAGGGGGATCTCTGGCTACACCTTC.

This clone was observed a single time. This chain joins TRBV5-3 and TRBJ1-6, with D hard to call. TRBV5-3 is flagged as an ORF with uncertain function. The CDR3 is 16 residues long. V lost 0 bases and J 6 bases, leaving 13 bases between the germline ends. CDR3 loop: CARSLDTHYANSPLHF. DNA of the CDR3: TGTGCCAGAAGCTTGGACACGCACTATGCTAATTCACCCCTCCACTTT.

Points on this clone: The sample contains more than one DNA sequence encoding this CDR3. The genes are TRBV11-3 and TRBJ2-3; 7 nucleotides align to TRBD1. Losses at the gene ends were 1 base for V and 4 bases for J; bases not matched to a gene: 2. Germline-derived CDR1 and CDR2 are SGHNT and YENEEA. The CDR3 loop spans 14 amino acids. The CDR3 sequence: CASSLVGGADTQYF. As DNA, the CDR3 is TGTGCCAGCAGCTTAGTAGGGGGCGCAGATACGCAGTATTTT.

This chain joins TRBV7-9 and TRBJ1-2; maybe TRBD1 (6 bases). There are 14 residues in the CDR3. V dropped 1 base and J dropped 4 bases, with 10 bases sitting between them. Germline loops: CDR1 SEHNR, CDR2 FQNEAQ (reference sequence). The CDR3 loop is CASSLDGGLYGYTF. As DNA, the CDR3 is TGTGCCAGCAGCTTAGATGGGGGGCTCTATGGCTACACCTTC. Together with reference TRBV7-9 and TRBJ1-2, the CDR3 gives the full variable domain: DTGVSQNPRHKITKRGQNVTFRCDPISEHNRLYWYRQTLGQGPEFLTYFQNEAQLEKSRLLSDRFSAERPKGSFSTLEIQRTEQGDSAMYLCASSLDGGLYGYTFGSGTRLTVV.

The V call is TRBV30, the J call TRBJ1-5; 7 bases are shared with TRBD1. The CDR3 consists of 12 residues. Germline assignment: CDR1 GTSNPN and CDR2 SVGIG (reference sequence). V shed 3 bases and J 7 bases; nucleotides not matched to a gene: 3. CDR3 amino acids: CAWSRGYQPQHF. The CDR3 DNA is TGTGCCTGGAGCAGGGGGTACCAGCCCCAGCATTTT.

This clone was found once. V gene TRBV6-6 combines with J gene TRBJ1-5; possibly TRBD1 for D (6 bases). From germline, CDR1 is MNHNY and CDR2 SVGAGI (reference sequence). The V end was cut by 11 bases, the J end by 1 base, with 9 bases between. This CDR3 is 12 amino acids long. The CDR3 spells CASRGSNQPQHF. Here the CDR3 DNA reads TGTGCCTCGAGGGGGAGCAATCAGCCCCAGCATTTT.

This clone was seen a single time. The chain links TRBV18 to TRBJ2-6, with a tentative D call TRBD1 (5 bases). CDR1 KGHSH and CDR2 LQKENI come from the germline V gene. The CDR3 extends over 17 amino acids. V was clipped by 3 bases and J by 0 bases, with 12 bases between them. CDR3 sequence reads: CASSPQGSLSGANVLTF. The CDR3 bases are TGTGCCAGCTCACCCCAGGGAAGCCTCTCTGGGGCCAACGTCCTGACTTTC.

V and J are TRBV7-2 and TRBJ2-5, with 9 bases lining up with TRBD2. The CDR3 spans 14 residues. V dropped 3 bases and J dropped 5; count of bases not matched to a gene: 4. Per the germline V gene, CDR1 is SGHTA and CDR2 is FQGNSA. CDR3: CASSFSGGGETQYF. In DNA, the CDR3 is TGTGCCAGCAGCTTTAGCGGGGGTGGGGAGACCCAGTACTTC.

This clone has a single count. The J gene is TRBJ2-3, the V gene TRBV25-1; D not resolved. This CDR3 comprises 13 residues. Germline values: CDR1 MGHDK, CDR2 SYGVNS. The V and J ends lost 4 bases and 2 bases respectively, with 7 bases between them. In DNA, the CDR3 is TGTGCCAGCAGTGGGATGAACACAGATACGCAGTATTTT. Translated, it gives CASSGMNTDTQYF.

This chain links TRBV4-2 with TRBJ2-7; D is perhaps TRBD2 (5 bases). The ends were cut back, 0 bases at V and 3 bases at J, with 9 bases in the middle. Germline V gives CDR1 LGHNA, CDR2 YNFKEQ. The CDR3 contains 14 residues. The CDR3 nucleotides are TGTGCCAGCAGCCAAGACCGGGGTGGCTACGAGCAGTACTTC. Encoded protein: CASSQDRGGYEQYF.

CDR3: CASRAGSSYNEQFF. In DNA, the CDR3 is TGCGCCAGCCGAGCGGGGTCCTCCTACAATGAGCAGTTCTTC. This chain joins TRBV10-2 and TRBJ2-1, with 7 bases identical to TRBD2. The CDR3 spans 14 residues. The trim removed 8 bases at V and 0 bases at J, leaving 4 bases unmatched. Germline CDR1 WSHSY, CDR2 SAAADI.

This clone has more than one count but fewer than ten. V is TRBV7-2 and J is TRBJ2-7; a possible D gene is TRBD1 (6 bases). Trimming removed 1 base from V and 2 bases from J, with 9 bases in between. The CDR3 runs 14 residues. The germline gives CDR1 SGHTA, CDR2 FQGNSA. CDR3 sequence: CASSLVAGAYEQYF. The CDR3 nucleotides read TGTGCCAGCAGCTTAGTGGCAGGGGCCTACGAGCAGTACTTC.

The chain combines TRBV21-1 with TRBJ2-3; no check of the table's D call, TRBD2, against the DNA was made. TRBV21-1 is flagged as a pseudogene. This CDR3 contains 18 residues. CDR3 loop: CASSKRTSGGKPTDTQYF. CDR3 DNA sequence: TGTGCCAGCAGCAAAAGGACTAGCGGGGGGAAACCCACAGATACGCAGTATTTT.

The DNA for the CDR3 is TGTGCCACCAGTGATTTTGAGCGGGGAGGCACAGATACGCAGTATTTT. Translated: CATSDFERGGTDTQYF. V and J are TRBV24-1 and TRBJ2-3, with 7 bases matching TRBD2. J gave up 1 base and V 1 base, and 4 bases lay outside the gene matches. CDR1 and CDR2 from the germline V gene are KGHDR and SFDVKD. This CDR3 has 16 amino acids.

The CDR3 sequence is CASRTHRGGNTIYF. The DNA of the CDR3 is TGCGCCAGCAGAACCCATCGTGGCGGAAACACCATATATTTT. V gene TRBV5-1 combines with J gene TRBJ1-3; D remains unclear. The germline CDR1 and CDR2 sequences are SGHRS and YFSETQ. The CDR3 runs 14 residues. Trimming stripped 5 bases from V and 4 bases from J, with 13 bases between.

This chain joins TRBV6-1 and TRBJ2-7; 10 bases match TRBD1. The junction had 0 bases not matched to a gene; V was cut back by 1 base and J by 0 bases. The CDR3 loop spans 15 amino acids. Germline V gene lookup returns CDR1 MNHNS and CDR2 SASEGT. The CDR3 region is CASSEGTGGSYEQYF. The CDR3 nucleotides are TGTGCCAGCAGTGAAGGGACAGGGGGCTCCTACGAGCAGTACTTC.

This clone was seen once. The chain recombines TRBV7-2 with TRBJ1-1, with unresolved D. The CDR3 is 14 amino acids. Germline lookup yields CDR1 SGHTA and CDR2 FQGNSA. Trimming shortened V by 4 bases and J by 5 bases, and 14 bases separated the two germline ends. Here the CDR3 reads CASSSSPKGTEAFF. The DNA for the CDR3 is TGTGCCAGCAGCTCGTCTCCTAAAGGGACTGAAGCTTTCTTT.

The chain couples TRBV7-2 to TRBJ1-1; a weak D match, TRBD1 (6 bases). The ends were cut back, 4 bases at V and 5 bases at J, with 17 bases in the middle. Germline V gene sequence: CDR1 SGHTA, CDR2 FQGNSA. The CDR3 consists of 15 residues. The CDR3 loop reads CASSSFGGAGTEAFF. DNA of the CDR3: TGTGCCAGCAGCTCCTTCGGGGGGGCCGGGACTGAAGCTTTCTTT.

The J gene is TRBJ1-5, the V gene TRBV4-1; possible D gene TRBD1, 5 bases. The CDR3 has 16 amino acids. V was clipped by 4 bases and J by 7 bases, with 20 bases between them. CDR1 MGHRA and CDR2 YSYEKL come from the germline V gene. CDR3 region: CASSLLLGYPGQPQHF. The CDR3 bases are TGCGCCAGCAGCCTCCTTCTCGGATACCCAGGGCAGCCCCAGCATTTT.

V and J are TRBV9 and TRBJ2-6; 8 bases are a match to TRBD2. Germline assignment: CDR1 SGDLS and CDR2 YYNGEE. The CDR3 contains 17 residues. V lost 4 bases to trimming and J lost 0 bases; unmatched junction nucleotides: 6. The DNA for the CDR3 is TGTGCCAGCAGCCCCCGCGGGGGGAACTCTGGGGCCAACGTCCTGACTTTC. Translation: CASSPRGGNSGANVLTF.

The genes are TRBV5-6 and TRBJ2-6, with D unclear. This CDR3 has 17 amino acids. Germline assignment: CDR1 SGHDT and CDR2 YYEEEE. V was pared by 0 bases and J by 2 bases, with 12 bases between. The CDR3 DNA sequence: TGTGCCAGCAGCTTGGAATTCGTGGGTACTGGGGCCAACGTCCTGACTTTC. It encodes CASSLEFVGTGANVLTF. Full variable domain (remainder filled in from reference TRBV5-6 and TRBJ2-6): DAGVTQSPTHLIKTRGQQVTLRCSPKSGHDTVSWYQQALGQGPQFIFQYYEEEERQRGNFPDRFSGHQFPNYSSELNVNALLLGDSALYLCASSLEFVGTGANVLTFGAGSRLTVL.

This sequence joins TRBV24-1 and TRBJ2-3, with D tentatively TRBD2 (5 bases). The CDR3 length is 16 residues. In germline, CDR1 is KGHDR, CDR2 SFDVKD. Trimming took off 0 bases at V and 2 bases at J, with 11 bases between the two ends. The CDR3 sequence is CATSDLGSRDTDTQYF. Written as DNA, the CDR3 is TGTGCCACCAGTGATTTGGGGTCTCGGGACACAGATACGCAGTATTTT.

The V and J genes are TRBV6-2 or TRBV6-3 and TRBJ1-5, with D unresolved. Germline values: CDR1 MNHEY, CDR2 SVGEGT. CDR3 length: 14 amino acids. V was shortened by 3 bases and J by 0 bases, with 6 bases between the two germline ends. The CDR3 here is CASSYLNSNQPQHF. The CDR3 DNA is TGTGCCAGCAGTTATCTGAATAGCAATCAGCCCCAGCATTTT.

This clone was found once. The V call is TRBV4-3, the J call TRBJ1-3; no firm D call. V shed 0 bases and J shed 4 bases, with 10 bases lying between them. The CDR3 is 15 residues long. Germline CDR1 reads LGHNA; CDR2 reads YSLEER. Here the CDR3 DNA reads TGCGCCAGCAGCCAAGATGGAAGGTTAGGAAACACCATATATTTT. It encodes CASSQDGRLGNTIYF.

This clone has just one count. At one end, the junction sequence differs from germline, possibly due to a read error. The chain carries TRBV12-3 or TRBV12-4 and TRBJ2-1; weak D call: TRBD1 (6 bases). This CDR3 region has 13 residues. CDR3 nucleotide sequence: TGTGCCAGCAGTTTAAAAGGGGACAATGGGCAGTTCTTC. This sequence encodes CASSLKGDNGQFF.

With regard to this clone: The sample carries other DNA sequences with the same CDR3. The chain is built from TRBV2 and TRBJ2-3; D perhaps matches TRBD2 (5 bases). Trimming stripped 8 bases from V and 2 bases from J, with 8 bases between. Germline V gives CDR1 SNHLY, CDR2 FYNNEI. CDR3 length: 12 amino acids. The CDR3 loop is CASRADTDTQYF. CDR3 bases: TGTGCCAGCCGAGCGGACACAGATACGCAGTATTTT.

This chain uses TRBV5-1 with TRBJ2-7, with 12 bases aligning to TRBD2. The germline CDR1 and CDR2 sequences are SGHRS and YFSETQ. The CDR3 loop spans 16 amino acids. Trimming at V came to 1 base and at J to 6 bases, leaving 8 bases not matched to a gene. The CDR3 sequence is CASSLPASGGVPEQYF. Here the CDR3 DNA reads TGCGCCAGCAGCTTGCCTGCTAGCGGGGGGGTTCCCGAGCAGTACTTC.

The chain combines TRBV11-2 with TRBJ1-3; the D is unclear. The germline V and J ends were trimmed by 1 base and 6 bases, with 1 base remaining between them. CDR3 length equals 11 residues. Germline values: CDR1 SGHAT, CDR2 FQNNGV. CDR3 sequence reads: CASSLVNTIYF. DNA of the CDR3: TGTGCCAGCAGCTTAGTAAACACCATATATTTT.